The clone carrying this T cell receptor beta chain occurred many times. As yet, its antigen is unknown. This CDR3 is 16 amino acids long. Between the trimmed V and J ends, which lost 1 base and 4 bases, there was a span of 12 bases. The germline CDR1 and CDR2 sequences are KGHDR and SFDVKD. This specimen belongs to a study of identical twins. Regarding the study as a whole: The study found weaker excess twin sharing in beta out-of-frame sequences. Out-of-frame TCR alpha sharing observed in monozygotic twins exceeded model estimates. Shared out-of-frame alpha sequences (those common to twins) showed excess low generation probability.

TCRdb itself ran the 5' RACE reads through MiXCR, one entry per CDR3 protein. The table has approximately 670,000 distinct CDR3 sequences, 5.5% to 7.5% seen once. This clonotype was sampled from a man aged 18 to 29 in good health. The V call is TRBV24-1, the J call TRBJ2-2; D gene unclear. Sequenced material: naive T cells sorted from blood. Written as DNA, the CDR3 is TGTGCCACCAGTGATTTTCGGACCGTGGCCACCGGGGAGCTGTTTTTT. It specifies CATSDFRTVATGELFF.